This record looks at one T cell receptor beta chain sequence and its context. Sequencing was performed with immunoSEQ multiplex PCR; in TCRdb, only in-frame clones are kept and a portion is missing. The repertoire holds 73,000 or so clones, more than 75% seen once, with over 3.5% in the top ten. The data originate from a study of control samples from healthy donors and cancer patients. Trimming pared 6 bases from V and 2 bases from J, leaving 14 bases between. Germline V gene lookup returns CDR1 WSHSY and CDR2 SAAADI. The CDR3 totals 14 residues. Sequenced: blood. The clonotype originates from a woman in her fifties or sixties in good health. The V and J genes are TRBV10-2 and TRBJ2-7; D is tentatively TRBD1 or TRBD2 (6 bases each). CDR3 sequence: CASRGLDRAYEQYF. CDR3 sequence (DNA): TGCGCCAGCAGGGGACTGGACAGAGCCTACGAGCAGTACTTC.